These 21 T cell receptor beta chains came from one sample sequenced in a study of blood T cell repertoires in COVID-19. The table came from immunoSEQ multiplex PCR; TCRdb's copy has only in-frame clones and leaves some out. The sample lists 35,000 to 55,000 clones, roughly 90% occurring once. What was sequenced was peripheral blood. The receptor source for this set is a man aged 55 to 70 with active COVID-19.

This clone was observed once. The rearrangement uses TRBV9 and TRBJ1-3; possibly TRBD1 for D (5 bases). The V gene lost 4 bases and the J gene lost 0 bases, with 11 bases spanning the gap. This CDR3 contains 15 residues. Germline CDR1 and CDR2: SGDLS and YYNGEE. The CDR3 reads CASSPGGISGNTIYF. The CDR3 DNA is TGTGCCAGCAGCCCTGGGGGGATCTCTGGAAACACCATATATTTT.

This rearrangement joins TRBV27 to TRBJ2-1, with 15 bases matching TRBD2. With 6 bases clipped from V and 5 bases from J, the junction kept 14 bases outside the gene matches. Germline V gene sequence: CDR1 MNHEY, CDR2 SMNVEV (reference sequence). The CDR3 length is 19 residues. Here the CDR3 DNA reads TGTGCCAGCAGGCCAGGATCGGGACTAGCGGGAGGTTCCAACAATGAGCAGTTCTTC. Amino acid sequence: CASRPGSGLAGGSNNEQFF.

The rearrangement joins TRBV7-2 to TRBJ2-1; a weak D match, TRBD2 (5 bases). V dropped 7 bases and J dropped 2 bases, with 15 bases sitting between them. CDR1 SGHTA and CDR2 FQGNSA come from the germline V gene. This CDR3 has 15 residues. The CDR3 coding sequence is TGTGCCAGCACCCCTAGACGGGAACCCTACAATGAGCAGTTCTTC. Its translation is CASTPRREPYNEQFF.

This chain joins TRBV4-1 and TRBJ2-3, with 8 bases fitting TRBD1. From germline, CDR1 is MGHRA and CDR2 YSYEKL. With V trimmed by 0 bases and J by 2 bases, 4 bases remained unmatched. The CDR3 has 16 residues. This CDR3 reads CASSQDGTGSTDTQYF. The CDR3 nucleotides read TGCGCCAGCAGCCAAGACGGGACAGGCTCCACAGATACGCAGTATTTT.

The chain uses TRBV15 and TRBJ2-1; 13 nucleotides agree with TRBD2. The junction had 6 bases not matched to a gene; V was cut back by 1 base and J by 6 bases. CDR1 and CDR2 from the germline V gene are LNHNV and YYDKDF (reference sequence). This CDR3 contains 17 residues. As DNA, the CDR3 is TGTGCCACCAGCAGAGCGAGGACTAGCGGGAGATTCAATGAGCAGTTCTTC. It yields the protein CATSRARTSGRFNEQFF.

The rearrangement links TRBV10-1 to TRBJ2-1; 11 bases line up with TRBD2. V gave up 6 bases and J gave up 8 bases; unmatched junction bases: 12. Germline CDR1 WNHNN, CDR2 SYGVQD (reference sequence). The CDR3 consists of 16 residues. CDR3 residues: CASRDLTSGSFDEQFF. CDR3 nucleotide sequence: TGCGCCAGCAGAGATCTTACTAGCGGGAGTTTCGATGAGCAGTTCTTC.

The chain carries TRBV10-1 and TRBJ2-3; 9 positions agree with TRBD1. The CDR3 totals 19 residues. Germline V lookup: CDR1 WNHNN, CDR2 SYGVQD (reference sequence). After removal of 3 bases from V and 1 base from J, the junction contained 14 bases not matched to a gene. CDR3 loop: CASSDYTGGNELGTDTQYF. The CDR3 nucleotides read TGCGCCAGCAGTGATTATACAGGGGGCAATGAGTTGGGCACAGATACGCAGTATTTT.

The rearrangement joins TRBV28 to TRBJ2-7; 10 positions agree with TRBD1. With 10 bases clipped from V and 1 base from J, the junction kept 7 bases outside the gene matches. This CDR3 has 14 amino acids. The germline V gene encodes CDR1 MDHEN and CDR2 SYDVKM. CDR3 protein: CATYDRGLSYEQYF. The CDR3, as DNA: TGTGCCACGTACGACAGGGGGCTTTCCTACGAGCAGTACTTC.

A remark on this clone: Other DNA sequences of this sample code for an identical CDR3. V usage is TRBV4-2 and J usage is TRBJ2-3, with 14 bases identical to TRBD2. Germline V CDR1 and CDR2: LGHNA, YNFKEQ. The junction had 6 bases not matched to a gene; V was cut back by 4 bases and J by 3 bases. CDR3 size: 17 residues. This chain's CDR3 is CASSPRLAGGPTDTQYF. In DNA form, the CDR3 reads TGTGCCAGCAGCCCGCGACTAGCGGGAGGGCCAACAGATACGCAGTATTTT.

The rearrangement links TRBV7-9 to TRBJ2-3; D not certain. The CDR3 has 14 residues. The germline gives CDR1 SEHNR, CDR2 FQNEAQ (reference sequence). The V end was cut by 0 bases, the J end by 0 bases, with 4 bases between. In DNA form, the CDR3 reads TGTGCCAGCAGCTTAGCCGGGAGCACAGATACGCAGTATTTT. Its protein is CASSLAGSTDTQYF.

The chain links TRBV19 to TRBJ1-4, with D perhaps matching TRBD1 (5 bases). Germline CDR1 and CDR2: LNHDA and SQIVND (reference sequence). Trimming removed 6 bases at V and 6 bases at J, with 11 bases between. This CDR3 has 13 residues. The CDR3, as DNA: TGTGCCAGTAGCCTCGGAGGGGATGAAAAACTGTTTTTT. Its translation: CASSLGGDEKLFF.

J is TRBJ2-1 and V is TRBV7-8, with 10 bases lining up with TRBD1. CDR3 length: 14 residues. V was clipped by 5 bases and J by 5 bases; unmatched bases: 3. Germline lookup yields CDR1 SGHVS and CDR2 FQNEAQ. CDR3 region: CASSAGTGDNEQFF. The CDR3 DNA reads TGTGCCAGCAGCGCAGGGACAGGGGACAATGAGCAGTTCTTC. Filled out from reference TRBV7-8 and TRBJ2-1, the complete variable domain reads GAGVSQSPRYKVAKRGQDVALRCDPISGHVSLFWYQQALGQGPEFLTYFQNEAQLDKSGLPSDRFFAERPEGSVSTLKIQRTQQEDSAVYLCASSAGTGDNEQFFGPGTRLTVL.

This clone turned up a few times. The CDR3 is CASSHQEGQGGDEQYF. The CDR3, as DNA: TGCGCCAGCAGCCACCAAGAGGGACAGGGTGGGGACGAGCAGTACTTC. The rearrangement links TRBV4-1 to TRBJ2-7; 9 nucleotides agree with TRBD1. Germline values: CDR1 MGHRA, CDR2 YSYEKL. The CDR3 loop spans 16 amino acids. The ends lost 3 bases at V and 5 bases at J; junction bases unmatched: 11.

The V call is TRBV6-7, the J call TRBJ1-1; D gene uncertain. TRBV6-7 carries the ORF label, with uncertain function. The CDR3 is made up of 13 amino acids. Between the trimmed V and J ends, which lost 2 bases and 5 bases, there was a span of 9 bases. The CDR3 DNA is TGTGCCAGCAGTTACGCGGGTGGAACTGAAGCTTTCTTT. This gives the protein CASSYAGGTEAFF.

The count of this clone is one. This chain connects TRBV2 to TRBJ1-2; tentative D call: TRBD1 (5 bases). This CDR3 contains 14 residues. Trimming removed 6 bases from V and 9 bases from J, with 20 bases in between. Germline values: CDR1 SNHLY, CDR2 FYNNEI. The CDR3 loop is CASSSRVPTMSYTF. DNA for the CDR3: TGTGCCAGCAGCAGCAGGGTACCTACTATGAGCTACACCTTC.

This chain uses TRBV30 with TRBJ1-5; unclear D gene. The CDR3 length is 15 residues. Germline lookup yields CDR1 GTSNPN and CDR2 SVGIG (reference sequence). V lost 2 bases and J lost 2, with 13 bases in between. CDR3 coding DNA: TGTGCCTGGAGTCGAGTCATCTCGGGCAATCAGCCCCAGCATTTT. It encodes CAWSRVISGNQPQHF.

The gene calls are TRBV27 and TRBJ2-7; D not resolved. This CDR3 spans 12 amino acids. Germline V gene sequence: CDR1 MNHEY, CDR2 SMNVEV (reference sequence). V was shortened by 3 bases and J by 2 bases, with 5 bases between the two germline ends. Here the CDR3 reads CASSFPPYEQYF. In DNA form, the CDR3 reads TGTGCCAGCAGTTTCCCTCCCTACGAGCAGTACTTC.

A remark on this clone: The identical CDR3 is also encoded by other nucleotide sequences in the sample. The chain combines TRBV7-6 with TRBJ2-3, with 13 nucleotides matching TRBD2. V was pared by 3 bases and J by 4 bases, with 1 base of the junction left unmatched. The CDR3 is made up of 15 amino acids. Germline lookup yields CDR1 SGHVS and CDR2 FNYEAQ. The CDR3 reads CASSFGLAGADTQYF. The CDR3 DNA reads TGTGCCAGCAGCTTTGGACTAGCGGGGGCAGATACGCAGTATTTT.

This clone has a handful of counts. V and J are TRBV7-2 and TRBJ1-2; no firm D call. In germline, CDR1 is SGHTA, CDR2 FQGNSA. The CDR3 loop spans 14 amino acids. V was clipped by 0 bases and J by 8 bases, with 13 bases between them. The CDR3 spells CASSLAVEERGYTF. As DNA, the CDR3 is TGTGCCAGCAGCTTAGCCGTGGAGGAGCGGGGCTACACCTTC.

The chain employs TRBV29-1 and TRBJ2-7; 7 bases fit TRBD2. The CDR3 runs 12 residues. Germline loops: CDR1 SQVTM, CDR2 ANQGSEA. With 8 bases clipped from V and 4 bases from J, the junction kept 8 bases outside the gene matches. The CDR3 region has the DNA TGCAGCTGCAGCGGGGACGGATACGAGCAGTACTTC. Its protein product is CSCSGDGYEQYF.

The J gene is TRBJ2-3, the V gene TRBV7-3, with D possibly TRBD2 on 5 matching bases. V was trimmed by 4 bases and J by 0 bases, leaving 14 bases between them. The length of the CDR3 is 16 residues. The germline CDR1 and CDR2 sequences are SGHTA and FQGTGA. The CDR3 loop reads CASSYPRTGSTDTQYF. CDR3 bases: TGTGCCAGCAGCTACCCCCGGACTGGTAGCACAGATACGCAGTATTTT.